Below, 2 T cell receptor beta chains from the same sample are listed, as sequenced in a study of T-cell reconstitution after alpha-beta-depleted transplantation in children. It was with unique molecular identifiers that the TCRbeta library was prepared. TCRdb independently ran MiXCR on the PCR reads; one entry per CDR3 protein. In the table there are about 610,000 distinct CDR3 sequences, 10% to 13% of which are singletons. The specimen was PBMCs from the stem cell graft donor, collected from the stem cell graft. Source of these receptors: a human donor who donated a stem cell graft to a child with acute myeloid leukemia.

This clonotype showed up many times. The rearrangement uses TRBV5-1 and TRBJ1-1; 8 bases fit TRBD1. Germline CDR1 and CDR2: SGHRS and YFSETQ. Trimming at V came to 7 bases and at J to 7 bases, leaving 3 bases not matched to a gene. CDR3 length: 11 amino acids. DNA for the CDR3: TGCGCCAGCCTACAGGGGGTTGAAGCTTTCTTT. Its translation: CASLQGVEAFF.

This chain joins TRBV6-5 and TRBJ2-1; possibly TRBD2 for D (6 bases). V was pared by 0 bases and J by 3 bases, with 9 bases between. Germline values: CDR1 MNHEY, CDR2 SVGAGI. The CDR3 extends over 15 amino acids. CDR3 sequence: CASSYSTGDYNEQFF. The CDR3 nucleotides are TGTGCCAGCAGTTACTCCACGGGGGACTACAATGAGCAGTTCTTC.